These 30 T cell receptor beta chains share one sample of origin, sequenced in a study of T cell repertoires in ileal Crohn's disease. This table comes from immunoSEQ multiplex PCR, and its TCRdb copy is limited to in-frame clones, with some not included. The sample lists tens of thousands of clones; about three quarters were seen once. Sequenced material: ileal tissue. These receptors originate from an adult with Crohn's disease.

The chain links TRBV29-1 to TRBJ2-1; 9 bases fit TRBD1. V lost 1 base to trimming and J lost 10 bases; unmatched junction nucleotides: 5. The CDR3 runs 13 residues. The germline V gene encodes CDR1 SQVTM and CDR2 ANQGSEA. CDR3 coding DNA: TGCAGCGTTGAAGGGACAGGGGCCTTCGAGCAGTTCTTC. This encodes CSVEGTGAFEQFF.

This sequence joins TRBV19 and TRBJ1-4; no reliable D call. The V gene lost 2 bases and the J gene lost 6 bases, with 13 bases spanning the gap. This CDR3 comprises 15 residues. From germline, CDR1 is LNHDA and CDR2 SQIVND (reference sequence). The CDR3: CASSITPWTDEKLFF. CDR3 DNA: TGTGCCAGTAGTATAACCCCCTGGACTGATGAAAAACTGTTTTTT.

The rearrangement links TRBV18 to TRBJ1-1, with D unresolved. V gave up 3 bases and J gave up 10 bases, with 15 bases separating them. The CDR3 has 13 residues. CDR1 is KGHSH, CDR2 LQKENI, per germline. CDR3 DNA: TGTGCCAGCTCACCTGAGCAAGGACTTTCAGCTTTCTTT. It specifies CASSPEQGLSAFF.

This clone turned up a few times. The chain uses TRBV11-2 and TRBJ2-3; D may be TRBD1 (5 bases). CDR1 is SGHAT, CDR2 FQNNGV, per germline. V gave up 4 bases and J gave up 4 bases, with 12 bases separating them. The CDR3 covers 14 residues. DNA of the CDR3: TGTGCCAGCAGCTGGACACGGATCGCAGATACGCAGTATTTT. Its protein is CASSWTRIADTQYF.

CDR3 in DNA: TGTGCCAGTAACGGGGGGACAGGGGGACCCTCAATTGAACCCCTCCACTTT. This sequence encodes CASNGGTGGPSIEPLHF. The chain couples TRBV19 to TRBJ1-6, with 11 bases identical to TRBD1. Per the germline V gene, CDR1 is LNHDA and CDR2 is SQIVND (reference sequence). The CDR3 contains 17 residues. With 7 bases clipped from V and 12 bases from J, the junction kept 17 bases outside the gene matches.

The V gene is TRBV29-1, the J gene TRBJ1-1; D ambiguous. Germline-derived CDR1 and CDR2 are SQVTM and ANQGSEA. V was shortened by 4 bases and J by 6 bases, with 12 bases between the two germline ends. The CDR3 is 12 residues long. CDR3 in amino acids: CSVVVLAAEAFF. In nucleotides, the CDR3 is TGCAGCGTTGTGGTACTTGCGGCTGAAGCTTTCTTT.

As concerns this clone: The same CDR3 arises from other DNA sequences in this sample as well. V gene TRBV4-3 combines with J gene TRBJ1-1; a weak D match, TRBD1 (5 bases). The germline V and J ends were trimmed by 0 bases and 1 base, with 9 bases remaining between them. Germline V gives CDR1 LGHNA, CDR2 YSLEER. The CDR3 has 15 residues. CDR3 sequence (DNA): TGCGCCAGCAGCCAAGAGAACAGGAGGAACACTGAAGCTTTCTTT. It yields the protein CASSQENRRNTEAFF.

This clone was seen only a few times. The chain has TRBV5-4 and TRBJ2-7, with TRBD2 matching over 9 bases. The V and J ends lost 1 base and 2 bases, in that order; junction bases with no gene match: 4. Looked up from germline, CDR1 is SGHNT and CDR2 is YYREEE (reference sequence). The CDR3 spans 15 residues. The CDR3 is CASSLQLAGAYEQYF. The CDR3 DNA is TGTGCCAGCAGCTTGCAACTAGCGGGCGCCTACGAGCAGTACTTC. Full variable domain (remainder filled in from reference TRBV5-4 and TRBJ2-7): ETGVTQSPTHLIKTRGQQVTLRCSSQSGHNTVSWYQQALGQGPQFIFQYYREEENGRGNFPPRFSGLQFPNYSSELNVNALELDDSALYLCASSLQLAGAYEQYFGPGTRLTVT.

The genes are TRBV27 and TRBJ1-3; D is unclear. The CDR3 has 13 amino acids. Germline V lookup: CDR1 MNHEY, CDR2 SMNVEV (reference sequence). Deletions cut 5 bases from V and 4 bases from J, with 9 bases between. The CDR3: CASSAWRGNTIYF. CDR3 coding DNA: TGTGCCAGCAGTGCCTGGAGGGGAAACACCATATATTTT.

This clone was counted a single time. The rearrangement uses TRBV7-9 and TRBJ1-2, with D unresolved. Germline lookup yields CDR1 SEHNR and CDR2 FQNEAQ (reference sequence). The CDR3 runs to 12 residues. V shed 3 bases and J shed 5 bases, with 7 bases lying between them. The CDR3 sequence: CASSLSVYGYTF. The CDR3 nucleotides are TGTGCCAGCAGCTTGTCGGTATATGGCTACACCTTC.

This clone qualifies as medium-sized. The rearrangement links TRBV10-3 to TRBJ1-4; 10 bases are shared with TRBD1. The CDR3 consists of 16 residues. Germline V lookup: CDR1 ENHRY, CDR2 SYGVKD. The junction had 9 bases not matched to a gene; V was cut back by 4 bases and J by 7 bases. The DNA of the CDR3 is TGTGCCATCAGTGCCTGGGACAGGGGAAAGTCTGAAAAACTGTTTTTT. This codes for CAISAWDRGKSEKLFF.

V and J are TRBV9 and TRBJ1-1, with D possibly matching TRBD1 (5 bases). This CDR3 is built from 14 residues. From germline, CDR1 is SGDLS and CDR2 YYNGEE. The V end lost 6 bases, the J end lost 6 bases, and 18 bases lay between the germline ends. The CDR3 here is CASNPLDSRSEAFF. The CDR3 coding sequence is TGTGCCAGCAACCCACTTGACAGCCGATCTGAAGCTTTCTTT.

The rearrangement links TRBV21-1 to TRBJ2-7; TRBD2, the D gene given by the table, was not confirmed from the DNA. TRBV21-1 is termed a pseudogene. This CDR3 spans 14 amino acids. For the CDR3, the DNA is TGTGCCAGCAGCAAATCCGAGCGAACCTACGAGCAGTACTTC. It is translated as CASSKSERTYEQYF.

DNA of the CDR3: TGTGCCAGCAGTCAACTTAGCGGGGACCGGACCCAGTACTTC. Amino acids: CASSQLSGDRTQYF. The chain couples TRBV2 to TRBJ2-5, with 8 bases aligning to TRBD2. The CDR3 is made up of 14 amino acids. J gave up 7 bases and V 5 bases, and 9 bases lay outside the gene matches. Germline CDR1 and CDR2: SNHLY and FYNNEI.

J is TRBJ1-5 and V is TRBV2; TRBD1 aligns across 9 bases. Germline lookup yields CDR1 SNHLY and CDR2 FYNNEI. V shed 3 bases and J 7 bases; nucleotides not matched to a gene: 7. This CDR3 region has 15 residues. DNA for the CDR3: TGTGCCAGCAGTGATAACAGGGGGCTTTGGCAGCCCCAGCATTTT. This translates into CASSDNRGLWQPQHF.

The V call is TRBV7-9, the J call TRBJ1-2; no clear D gene. The CDR3 runs to 14 residues. Per germline, CDR1 SEHNR and CDR2 FQNEAQ (reference sequence). V gave up 1 base and J gave up 0 bases, with 6 bases separating them. CDR3 protein: CASSLGQTNYGYTF. The CDR3 region has the DNA TGTGCCAGCAGCTTAGGGCAGACTAACTATGGCTACACCTTC.

A remark on this clone: Other DNA sequences of this sample code for an identical CDR3. This chain connects TRBV12-5 to TRBJ1-1; D might be TRBD1 (5 bases). Germline CDR1 and CDR2: LGHNT and FRNRAP. Between the trimmed V and J ends, which lost 5 bases and 5 bases, there was a span of 12 bases. The CDR3 spans 13 residues. The CDR3 DNA reads as TGTGCTAGTGGTCTGGAACCAGGGACTGAAGCTTTCTTT. This gives the protein CASGLEPGTEAFF.

This chain links TRBV5-1 with TRBJ2-2, with 7 bases identical to TRBD2. The CDR3 has 16 residues. Germline CDR1 SGHRS, CDR2 YFSETQ. V dropped 0 bases and J dropped 5; count of bases not matched to a gene: 7. The DNA for the CDR3 is TGCGCCAGCAGCTTGGAGGCGGGAGTAACTACCGGGGAGCTGTTTTTT. Translating gives CASSLEAGVTTGELFF.

The CDR3 DNA is TGTGCCAGCAGCCGGACAGGGGGTAGCAATCAGCCCCAGCATTTT. Protein sequence: CASSRTGGSNQPQHF. The rearrangement links TRBV6-5 to TRBJ1-5; 10 bases fit TRBD1. CDR3 length: 15 residues. The junction had 2 bases not matched to a gene; V was cut back by 6 bases and J by 0 bases. CDR1 is MNHEY and CDR2 is SVGAGI in the germline V gene.

This rearrangement joins TRBV7-2 to TRBJ2-5; D is perhaps TRBD2 (5 bases). V lost 5 bases, J lost 6 bases, and 13 bases lay in between. CDR1 is SGHTA, CDR2 FQGNSA, per germline. This CDR3 contains 13 residues. The CDR3 protein is CASSPDLSQTQYF. CDR3 bases: TGTGCCAGCAGCCCGGACTTGAGCCAGACCCAGTACTTC.

With regard to this clone: This sample includes further DNA sequences coding for the same CDR3. The CDR3 nucleotides are TGTGCCAGCAGCGCCCGGGACACCAACACCGGGGAGCTGTTTTTT. Its protein is CASSARDTNTGELFF. The genes are TRBV9 and TRBJ2-2, with a possible D match to TRBD1 (6 bases). Germline CDR1 SGDLS, CDR2 YYNGEE. The CDR3 sequence is 15 residues long. Trimming shortened V by 3 bases and J by 2 bases, and 11 bases separated the two germline ends.

The V gene is TRBV5-4, the J gene TRBJ1-2, with TRBD1 identical over 11 bases. The CDR3 covers 16 residues. J was trimmed by 5 bases and V by 4 bases; bases with no gene match: 10. Germline V lookup: CDR1 SGHNT, CDR2 YYREEE (reference sequence). CDR3 bases: TGTGCCAGCAGCCCTCCCGGGACAGGGGGTTCTTATGGCTACACCTTC. It encodes CASSPPGTGGSYGYTF.

The chain uses TRBV5-5 and TRBJ2-1; no clear D. Trimming took 3 bases from V and 4 from J, leaving 2 bases between them. CDR1 and CDR2 from the germline V gene are SGHKS and YYEKEE (reference sequence). The CDR3 extends over 11 amino acids. The CDR3 here is CASSSYNEQFF. DNA for the CDR3: TGTGCCAGCAGCTCTTACAATGAGCAGTTCTTC.

This clone was found once. DNA of the CDR3: TGCGCCAGCAGCTTGGATAAGCGGGGGGGCTACGAGCAGTACTTC. This encodes CASSLDKRGGYEQYF. The rearrangement links TRBV5-1 to TRBJ2-7; 10 positions agree with TRBD2. This CDR3 is 15 amino acids long. With V trimmed by 0 bases and J by 3 bases, 3 bases remained unmatched. CDR1 and CDR2 from the germline V gene are SGHRS and YFSETQ.

The chain uses TRBV10-2 and TRBJ1-1; no firm D call. The ends were cut back, 4 bases at V and 8 bases at J, with 11 bases in the middle. The germline CDR1 and CDR2 sequences are WSHSY and SAAADI. This CDR3 has 12 amino acids. As DNA, the CDR3 is TGCGCCAGCAGTGCCTCCGGACTCGAAGCTTTCTTT. This sequence encodes CASSASGLEAFF.

The gene calls are TRBV18 and TRBJ1-5, with D unclear. V lost 2 bases to trimming and J lost 2 bases, with 7 bases between them. Germline V gives CDR1 KGHSH, CDR2 LQKENI. The CDR3 is 14 residues long. The CDR3 DNA is TGTGCCAGCTCACCATCCGGGGGCAATCAGCCCCAGCATTTT. Its protein is CASSPSGGNQPQHF.

This clone was seen more than once but under ten times. CDR3 bases: TGCGCCAGCAGGGCGCAGGCGCTAAACACCGGGGAGCTGTTTTTT. It specifies CASRAQALNTGELFF. The chain carries TRBV5-1 and TRBJ2-2, with D hard to call. V was cut by 5 bases and J by 2 bases, with 13 bases left in between. Germline CDR1 and CDR2: SGHRS and YFSETQ. The CDR3 is 15 residues long.

This clone showed up just a few times. The chain employs TRBV27 and TRBJ2-3, with TRBD1 identical over 8 bases. The CDR3 runs 14 residues. In germline, CDR1 is MNHEY, CDR2 SMNVEV (reference sequence). J lost 5 bases, V lost 2 bases, and 3 bases had no gene match. Here the CDR3 DNA reads TGTGCCAGCAGTTTAGACAGGGGAGAAGATACGCAGTATTTT. Protein: CASSLDRGEDTQYF.

This chain uses TRBV6-1 with TRBJ2-1, with 11 bases that match TRBD1. The CDR3 is made up of 15 amino acids. CDR1 is MNHNS and CDR2 is SASEGT in the germline V gene. J was trimmed by 7 bases and V by 6 bases; bases with no gene match: 8. The CDR3 DNA sequence: TGTGCCAGCAGCGCGGACAGGGGGCAGTGGAATGAGCAGTTCTTC. Protein: CASSADRGQWNEQFF.

The genes are TRBV4-3 and TRBJ1-4, with a tentative D call TRBD1 (5 bases). The CDR3 runs to 14 residues. CDR1 LGHNA and CDR2 YSLEER come from the germline V gene. With 0 bases removed from V and 9 bases from J, the gap between germline ends came to 11 bases. The CDR3 nucleotides are TGCGCCAGCAGCCAAGAGGGTCAGGGTCAAAAACTGTTTTTT. It is translated as CASSQEGQGQKLFF.